Each of the 20 T cell receptor beta chains below was sequenced from the same sample in a study of human T cells and chemical hapten exposure. Time point of the sample: patch test 3, about 24 weeks after DPC sensitization. As to treatment: therapeutic diphenylcyclopropenone sensitization with weekly scalp DPC. In TCRdb, the RACE reads were re-called with MiXCR into one record per CDR3 protein. Among 190,000 or so distinct CDR3 sequences, 24% were seen once, and the ten largest hold over 2%. The specimen was whole blood, collected in connection with sensitization to the hapten diphenylcyclopropenone (DPC). The source of these receptors is a woman aged 40 to 50 with alopecia areata. Some clones in this sample may be carry-over from other donors' samples.

The V call is TRBV6-2 or TRBV6-3, the J call TRBJ2-2, with 8 bases that match TRBD2. CDR3 length equals 15 residues. V lost 6 bases and J lost 6; bases outside the gene matches: 9. CDR1 MNHEY and CDR2 SVGEGT come from the germline V gene. The CDR3 coding sequence is TGTGCCAGCAGACGACGGGAGGGCAGGGCCGGGGAGCTGTTTTTT. Residues: CASRRREGRAGELFF.

This clonotype has just a few counts. The V call is TRBV6-5, the J call TRBJ2-7; the D gene is possibly TRBD1 (6 bases). Trimming pared 6 bases from V and 0 bases from J, leaving 15 bases between. There are 15 residues in the CDR3. Germline V CDR1 and CDR2: MNHEY, SVGAGI. The CDR3 region has the DNA TGTGCCAGCAGCATGACCGACAGGAGCTCCTACGAGCAGTACTTC. It encodes CASSMTDRSSYEQYF.

The chain links TRBV27 to TRBJ1-5; D remains ambiguous. The V end was cut by 3 bases, the J end by 8 bases, with 14 bases between. There are 14 residues in the CDR3. Germline V lookup: CDR1 MNHEY, CDR2 SMNVEV (reference sequence). The CDR3 spells CASSLGRRTEPQHF. For the CDR3, the DNA is TGTGCCAGCAGTTTGGGGAGGAGGACCGAGCCCCAGCATTTT.

The rearrangement links TRBV20-1 to TRBJ2-2; no clear D gene. Trimming left V 6 bases short and J 9 bases short, with 11 bases between. The CDR3 runs to 11 residues. Germline CDR1 reads DFQATT; CDR2 reads SNEGSKA (reference sequence). The CDR3 reads CSAPTLRELFF. The CDR3 bases are TGCAGTGCGCCGACCCTTAGGGAGCTGTTTTTT.

In this sample, this clonotype turned up a few times. This chain uses TRBV7-9 with TRBJ2-1; the match to TRBD2 covers 12 bases. Germline V gives CDR1 SEHNR, CDR2 FQNEAQ (reference sequence). V shed 5 bases, J shed 9 bases, and the junction held 8 bases outside the gene matches. CDR3 length equals 15 residues. The CDR3 sequence is CASSPGLAGGREQFF. Written as DNA, the CDR3 is TGTGCCAGCAGCCCGGGGCTAGCGGGAGGGCGTGAGCAGTTCTTC.

The chain combines TRBV28 with TRBJ2-3; no clear D. The CDR3 is made up of 14 amino acids. V was trimmed by 4 bases and J by 0 bases, leaving 8 bases between them. Germline V lookup: CDR1 MDHEN, CDR2 SYDVKM. This CDR3 reads CASSYSPSTDTQYF. The CDR3 region has the DNA TGTGCCAGCAGTTACAGCCCTAGCACAGATACGCAGTATTTT. The variable domain in full, completed from reference TRBV28 and TRBJ2-3, reads DVKVTQSSRYLVKRTGEKVFLECVQDMDHENMFWYRQDPGLGLRLIYFSYDVKMKEKGDIPEGYSVSREKKERFSLILESASTNQTSMYLCASSYSPSTDTQYFGPGTRLTVL.

The chain joins TRBV5-8 to TRBJ1-1; TRBD1 might be the D (6 bases). Germline V gene sequence: CDR1 SGHTS, CDR2 YDEGEE. V was shortened by 5 bases and J by 0 bases, with 20 bases between the two germline ends. The CDR3 covers 17 residues. The CDR3 DNA is TGTGCCAGCAGGCGCCGGGGGGCCTCCGTATTGAACACTGAAGCTTTCTTT. Amino acid sequence: CASRRRGASVLNTEAFF.

The gene calls are TRBV29-1 and TRBJ2-1; 12 positions agree with TRBD2. The CDR3 runs to 14 residues. Germline V lookup: CDR1 SQVTM, CDR2 ANQGSEA. V was pared by 4 bases and J by 8 bases, with 6 bases of the junction left unmatched. CDR3 amino acids: CSVVSLAGGHEQFF. The CDR3 nucleotides read TGCAGCGTTGTTAGCCTAGCGGGAGGGCATGAGCAGTTCTTC.

J is TRBJ1-5 and V is TRBV28, with D tentatively TRBD1 (5 bases). The CDR3 loop spans 14 amino acids. The germline V gene has CDR1 MDHEN and CDR2 SYDVKM. V lost 6 bases to trimming and J lost 0 bases, with 9 bases between them. CDR3 residues: CASSPGGSNQPQHF. The CDR3 DNA is TGTGCCAGCAGCCCCGGGGGTAGCAATCAGCCCCAGCATTTT. The variable domain in full, completed from reference TRBV28 and TRBJ1-5, reads DVKVTQSSRYLVKRTGEKVFLECVQDMDHENMFWYRQDPGLGLRLIYFSYDVKMKEKGDIPEGYSVSREKKERFSLILESASTNQTSMYLCASSPGGSNQPQHFGDGTRLSIL.

In DNA form, the CDR3 reads TGTGCCAGTCAGCGGGAGAGCTCCTACAATGAGCAGTTCTTC. Translation: CASQRESSYNEQFF. The chain employs TRBV2 and TRBJ2-1; 8 nucleotides agree with TRBD2. The CDR3 length is 14 residues. The germline V gene encodes CDR1 SNHLY and CDR2 FYNNEI. V lost 9 bases and J lost 0; bases outside the gene matches: 4.

This clonotype was seen only a few times. CDR3 nucleotides: TGCAGTGCTCTACTGGGCGGAGCCACAGATACGCAGTATTTT. It yields the protein CSALLGGATDTQYF. The chain couples TRBV20-1 to TRBJ2-3; D is ambiguous. Per the germline V gene, CDR1 is DFQATT and CDR2 is SNEGSKA (reference sequence). The CDR3 runs 14 residues. Trimming stripped 5 bases from V and 2 bases from J, with 14 bases between.

The CDR3 region is CASSQVYGIAGQPYNEQFF. DNA of the CDR3: TGCGCCAGCAGCCAAGTCTATGGGATAGCGGGACAACCCTACAATGAGCAGTTCTTC. The V gene is TRBV4-3, the J gene TRBJ2-1; TRBD2 aligns across 8 bases. Germline lookup yields CDR1 LGHNA and CDR2 YSLEER. This CDR3 comprises 19 residues. J lost 2 bases, V lost 1 base, and 13 bases had no gene match.

The table lists this clonotype with a few counts. The chain uses TRBV4-2 and TRBJ2-3; 7 bases agree with TRBD2. The trim removed 0 bases at V and 4 bases at J, leaving 10 bases unmatched. This CDR3 is 17 amino acids long. Germline V CDR1 and CDR2: LGHNA, YNFKEQ. The CDR3 DNA sequence: TGTGCCAGCAGCCAAGATGGTAAAGCGGGAAGGGCAGATACGCAGTATTTT. This sequence encodes CASSQDGKAGRADTQYF.

The chain employs TRBV20-1 and TRBJ2-1; D is unresolved. V lost 4 bases and J lost 10, with 11 bases in between. Germline V gene data show CDR1 as DFQATT and CDR2 as SNEGSKA (reference sequence). The CDR3 is 11 residues long. The CDR3 coding sequence is TGCAGTGCTAAAGGAGTAAGAGAGCAGTTCTTC. Its translation: CSAKGVREQFF.

V gene TRBV18 combines with J gene TRBJ2-7; 8 bases are a match to TRBD2. CDR3 length: 14 amino acids. Germline V gives CDR1 KGHSH, CDR2 LQKENI. The ends lost 2 bases at V and 7 bases at J; junction bases unmatched: 7. CDR3 sequence (DNA): TGTGCCAGCTCACCATCGAGCGGGGGCGGGGAGCAGTACTTC. As protein: CASSPSSGGGEQYF.

This clonotype was detected once. V and J are TRBV6-2 or TRBV6-3 and TRBJ1-6; D perhaps matches TRBD1 (6 bases). The CDR3 spans 14 residues. Trimming stripped 4 bases from V and 5 bases from J, with 9 bases between. Per germline, CDR1 MNHEY and CDR2 SVGEGT. This CDR3 is CASSLTGNNSPLHF. The CDR3 region has the DNA TGTGCCAGCAGTTTGACAGGAAATAATTCACCCCTCCACTTT.

The table lists this clonotype with a few counts. The V gene is TRBV4-2, the J gene TRBJ1-3; D ambiguous. Deletions cut 6 bases from V and 2 bases from J, with 11 bases between. This CDR3 has 14 residues. CDR1 LGHNA and CDR2 YNFKEQ come from the germline V gene. The CDR3 reads CASRADRAGNTIYF. CDR3 bases: TGTGCCAGCAGAGCGGATAGGGCTGGAAACACCATATATTTT.

The chain combines TRBV6-5 with TRBJ1-1, with 8 bases fitting TRBD1. The germline V gene has CDR1 MNHEY and CDR2 SVGAGI. This CDR3 comprises 14 residues. Trimming took 5 bases from V and 1 from J; bases not matched to a gene: 3. In nucleotides, the CDR3 is TGTGCCAGCAGTCGAGGGACAGGGAACACTGAAGCTTTCTTT. Protein sequence: CASSRGTGNTEAFF.

V gene TRBV7-2 combines with J gene TRBJ2-5, with a weak D call TRBD2 (6 bases). The CDR3 spans 14 residues. Germline V lookup: CDR1 SGHTA, CDR2 FQGNSA. The V gene lost 5 bases and the J gene lost 2 bases, with 12 bases spanning the gap. The CDR3 DNA is TGTGCCAGCAGCCTACTAGCTTTTCAAGAGACCCAGTACTTC. Translating it yields CASSLLAFQETQYF.

The chain links TRBV20-1 to TRBJ1-5; 8 nucleotides match TRBD1. The CDR3 is 14 residues long. In germline, CDR1 is DFQATT, CDR2 SNEGSKA (reference sequence). The V gene end was trimmed by 6 bases and the J gene end by 5 bases; junction bases not matched to a gene: 9. The CDR3, as DNA: TGCAGTGCCCGGGAGACAGGGGACTATCAGCCCCAGCATTTT. This codes for CSARETGDYQPQHF.